What follows describes a single T cell receptor (beta chain). Its antigen target is currently unknown. Base qualities are not at hand, and no much larger clone is one base apart. These data originate in a study of cytomegalovirus exposure and HLA in healthy donors (dated by TCRdb to 2016 to 2017). Describing the broader study: An earlier analysis of some 550 of the donors reported about 250 Gb of sequence data and approximately 110 million unique TCR beta sequences from roughly 200 million T cells. A handful of DR-DQ haplotypes were treated as single units for association and clustering because of strong linkage in the cohort. In an earlier analysis of about 590 of the donors, high-throughput TCR beta sequencing was used to judge whether each TCR beta V gene segment behaved as functional or pseudogenic. Among 398 genotyped donors of the cohort, an average of around 220,000 unique TCR beta nucleotide sequences was sequenced per donor, of which about 18% were non-productive. Every discovery cohort repertoire had been produced on one sequencing platform. The number of typed donors differed by locus: about 629-640 for A, B, C, DRB1 and DQB1; some 540 for DQA1; some 590 for DPA1; and 450 to 480 for DPB1. Both class I and class II loci were covered by HLA typing, at four-digit resolution. Alongside the repertoire data, information on donor age, sex, ethnicity and CMV serostatus was compiled. Of the approximately 400 genotyped donors, roughly 85% fell in the genetic ancestry cluster associated with self-reported Caucasian donors. The study aimed to test whether cataloging public T cell receptors could reveal signatures of past pathogen exposure. Along with the roughly 700-subject first cohort, a separate validation cohort of over 90 different subjects was used. The T cell repertoires of around 670 subjects were profiled by immunosequencing and related to cytomegalovirus serostatus. A later genetic analysis used genome-wide SNP genotypes for about three fifths of the 666 donors, treating that subset as a discovery cohort. To predict cytomegalovirus infection status, the study combined high-throughput TCR immunosequencing, statistical association of individual TCRs with disease status, and machine learning. To study patterns of TCR occurrence, a later analysis re-analyzed previously published TCR beta repertoires from more than 550 donors and added high-resolution HLA genotyping. An early release that covered some 640 HLA-typed donors contained 250 to 350 gigabases of sequencing data and tens of millions of unique TCR sequences. Rather than drawing on any new phenotypic data, the later analysis identified candidate immune exposures from TCR beta sequences and the way those sequences occurred across donors.

Overall study results and their limits: While some public TCRs were present in many individuals, most TCR sequences turned up only very rarely across donors. Immune exposure information for the cohort was limited to CMV serostatus. Three of the identified cytomegalovirus-associated TCR beta chains were confirmed in vitro to be specific for cytomegalovirus antigens. Compared with equally common non-associated chains, HLA-associated TCR beta chains in a later analysis were more clonally expanded and had lower generation probabilities. A later genetic analysis reported fewer N-insertions in productive TCRs among donors in an Asian-associated ancestry cluster than the roughly 700-donor mean. Some IMGT-functional V segments, including TRBV6-2 and TRBV6-3, could not be distinguished by the 87-base-pair reads and were therefore excluded. Several of the top co-occurrence clusters appeared to be linked to parvovirus B19, influenza, CMV and Epstein-Barr virus, according to a later analysis. A further reported finding was that TCR beta sequences accurately predicted the HLA-A and HLA-B alleles for most subjects in the first cohort. The sequencing pipeline was judged likely to have produced a cluster of highly shared sequence variants as a technical artifact. Correlated functional status among segregating V segments might reflect linkage disequilibrium, but an unknown experimental factor could not be ruled out. Assigning TCR associations to individual alleles was difficult when HLA alleles, especially DR and DQ, strongly co-occurred. In both the original and validation cohorts, the classifier was reported to diagnose cytomegalovirus status with high specificity and sensitivity. The authors suggested that the approach could potentially be extended to other disease states and immunological phenotypes. According to a later analysis, TCR association rates differed among HLA loci, with DRB1 alleles showing the most associated TCRs and HLA-C alleles showing the fewest. In an earlier analysis of around 600 of the donors, most TCR beta V segments were observed in productive rearrangements about 87% or about 30% of the time, broadly matching IMGT annotations. The presence/absence analyses assumed that sequencing depth was roughly uniform across donors, and that assumption may not be true. A later analysis associated some 17,000 TCR beta sequences with specific HLA alleles at a false discovery rate of 0.05. This cohort had only TCR beta chains sequenced, and the lack of alpha or paired-chain data limited which features could be detected. Because counts were too low, 15 to 20 rarely observed V segments, including chromosome 9 orphons, were left out of the earlier analysis of about 500 of the donors. HLA typing was unavailable for some donors at each locus, so association tests used only the typed subset. The study gave a list of around 170 TCR beta chains associated with cytomegalovirus. V-gene and J-gene trimming of TCR beta chains was associated with a missense DCLRE1C variant in a later genetic analysis, and the association was replicated in an independent cohort. Most CMV-associated TCR beta chains appeared to be HLA-restricted in a later analysis, and the HLA associations seemed to be driven largely by CMV exposure.

From the cysteine through the phenylalanine, the CDR3 covers 15 amino acids. CDR3 DNA only is kept here, 45 bases in frame from base 1. Sequences SGHRS (CDR1) and YFSETQ (CDR2) are obtained from the germline V gene. Trimming takes 0 bases from V and 0 bases from J, and the germline ends sit 8 bases apart. The cohort was made up of 650 to 700 healthy bone marrow donors. Cohort members were all nominally healthy when sampled, although unrecorded immune exposures were likely present. The donor tested CMV seronegative, placing the donor among the 300 to 400 seronegative members of the cohort. Every donor gave a peripheral blood sample, and the peripheral blood mononuclear cells from that sample were used for TCR beta sequencing. The Qiagen DNeasy Blood Extraction Kit was used to extract genomic DNA from the blood cell samples. The library was prepared using the immunoSEQ multiplex PCR assay. A mixture of 60 forward primers for TCR Vbeta segments and 13 reverse primers for TCR Jbeta segments was used in the multiplex PCR. A multiplex PCR assay on genomic DNA amplified the CDR3 region of rearranged TCR beta genes. The amplified TCR beta libraries were sequenced on the Illumina HiSeq System as 87-base-pair reads. Under the source paper's analysis protocol: A later analysis counted about 80 million unique TCR beta chains across the 550 to 750 repertoires, and around 9.9 million of these chains were shared by at least two donors. To remove PCR and sequencing errors, raw reads were error-corrected and collapsed into unique sequences using a nearest-neighbor algorithm that merged closely related sequences. To assign V, D and J gene segments, CDR3 sequences were aligned to IMGT reference sequences. For a sequence to be retained, a match of at least six nucleotides was required to both a V gene segment and a J gene segment. A rearrangement counted as productive if the CDR3 had no stop codons and remained in frame with V and J, and every other rearrangement counted as non-productive. CDR3 was defined according to IMGT convention as the region running from the second conserved V-encoded cysteine to the conserved J-encoded phenylalanine. In an earlier analysis of roughly 610 of the donors, sequences lacking an unambiguous match to a single V gene segment were excluded. In an earlier analysis of 587 of the donors, V segments were called functional above 56.7% productive rearrangements and were called segregating when the between-donor standard deviation exceeded 5%. To diagnose cytomegalovirus status from the catalog of TCR beta chain sequences, a statistical classification framework was built. A later analysis assigned V and J genes by comparing TCR nucleotide sequences with IMGT/GENE-DB human TR gene sequences. A later analysis assigned CDR3 sequences and most-parsimonious VDJ recombination scenarios with the TCRdist pipeline. In a later analysis, each TCR beta chain was defined by its CDR3 amino acid sequence together with its V-gene family, and reads without a unique V-gene family were excluded. In a later analysis, several hundred highly shared, low-generation-probability nucleotide sequences were removed to address suspected cross-contamination and a sequencing artifact. For each public chain, a later analysis derived a clonal expansion index from normalized ranks of inferred template counts within each repertoire. In a later analysis, generation probabilities were computed with a VDJ recombination model fitted to out-of-frame rearrangements, and the resulting probabilities were checked against IGoR. In a later analysis, hypergeometric tests were used to score TCR-TCR, TCR-HLA and TCR-CMV co-occurrence, with a repertoire-size bias correction applied to TCR pairs. A later analysis estimated false discovery rates by permuting HLA or CMV assignments 20 times. In a later analysis, co-occurring TCRs were grouped with DBSCAN, and TCRdist sequence similarity was added when clustering was performed within HLA-allele-positive subsets. Co-occurrence clustering excluded repertoires with fewer than 30,000 or more than 120,000 public chains, plus five with anomalous nucleotide sharing. Not all clones reach the TCRdb copy of this immuneACCESS table, which keeps in-frame sequences only. Checked studies attribute under half of the gap to unresolved V genes and leave the rest unexplained. V and J calls and clone size are given by that table; D and trimming were obtained from the DNA. For this sample there are fewer than 200,000 clones; around 82% appear just once. The ten top clones hold 5.7% of the sample.

The receptor was derived from a man between 35 and 55 years old in good health and CMV-seronegative. The sample was PBMCs. Recombination connected TRBV5-1 to TRBJ2-3; TRBD2 is perhaps the D gene, given 5 matching bases. This receptor carries the CDR3 CASSLAGSSTDTQYF. Read as DNA, the sequence is TGCGCCAGCAGCTTGGCGGGGAGCAGCACAGATACGCAGTATTTT.